These T cell receptor beta chains were read from a single sample in a study of T cell changes during pregnancy in multiple sclerosis. Profiled with immunoSEQ multiplex PCR; TCRdb holds only in-frame clones, not every one. The top ten clones hold 1.5% to 2% of a sample with about 61,000 clones, approximately 91% of them seen once. The sequencing used peripheral blood, collected in the first trimester of pregnancy. These receptors all come from a female donor with multiple sclerosis, enrolled in a pregnancy study. Both conserved end residues are part of each CDR3. The D gene is left open where the match is weak. A clone size is listed for some rows: how often the clone was seen (once, few, many), or a class if it is expanded.

d_call | j_call | clone_size | v_call | cdr3_nt | cdr3_aa
- | TRBJ2-7 | - | TRBV7-9 | TGTGCCAGCAGCTCATTAGCCGCCTTCTACGAGCAGTACTTC | CASSSLAAFYEQYF
TRBD1 | TRBJ2-7 | - | TRBV5-1 | TGCGCCAGCAGCGACCCCACAGGGGTCGGCGAGCAGTACTTC | CASSDPTGVGEQYF
- | TRBJ2-1 | - | TRBV7-2 | TGTGCCAGCAGAAACGGGCTGGGCGGGAACAATGAGCAGTTCTTC | CASRNGLGGNNEQFF
- | TRBJ1-1 | - | TRBV28 | TGTGCCAGCAGTATCCTCGGGTACACTGAAGCTTTCTTT | CASSILGYTEAFF
TRBD2 | TRBJ2-7 | - | TRBV30 | TGTGCCTGGACCCGGGGACTAGGTCTCTCCTACGAGCAGTACTTC | CAWTRGLGLSYEQYF
TRBD2 | TRBJ2-1 | - | TRBV18 | TGTGCCAGCTCACCGGCGACTAGCGGGAGAGTCAATGAGCAGTTCTTC | CASSPATSGRVNEQFF
- | TRBJ2-2 | - | TRBV23-1 | TGCGCCACCCCCGGGGAGGCGAACACCGGGGAGCTGTTTTTT | CATPGEANTGELFF
- | TRBJ1-5 | - | TRBV28 | TGTGCCAGCAGCTCACCCTGGGGGCCATATAGCAATCAGCCCCAGCATTTT | CASSSPWGPYSNQPQHF
TRBD1 | TRBJ1-2 | once | TRBV10-3 | TGTGCCATCAGTATGACAGGGGGCGCGCCCGGGTCTTATGGCTACACCTTC | CAISMTGGAPGSYGYTF
- | TRBJ1-5 | - | TRBV27 | TGTGCCAGCAGCCTGAGGGTAACGGTCAATCAGCCCCAGCATTTT | CASSLRVTVNQPQHF
- | TRBJ2-7 | few | TRBV28 | TGTGCCAGCAGTTTAGTAGACTTCTACGAGCAGTACTTC | CASSLVDFYEQYF
TRBD2 | TRBJ2-3 | - | TRBV6-1 | TGTGCCAGCAGTGAAAGGGCGGGAGAGGGTTCAGATACGCAGTATTTT | CASSERAGEGSDTQYF
- | TRBJ1-2 | - | TRBV30 | TGTGCCTGGAGTTTGGGAGCTTATGGCTACACCTTC | CAWSLGAYGYTF
- | TRBJ2-7 | - | TRBV6-1 | TGTGCCAGCAGTCGCGCAGACAGCTACGAGCAGTACTTC | CASSRADSYEQYF
- | TRBJ1-5 | - | TRBV6-6 | TGTGCCAGCAGTTACCCGGGGGGGACATTTAATCAGCCCCAGCATTTT | CASSYPGGTFNQPQHF
TRBD2 | TRBJ2-7 | - | TRBV14 | TGTGCCAGCAGCCAAGATATGTCGGGAGGCTACGAGCAGTACTTC | CASSQDMSGGYEQYF
TRBD2 | TRBJ2-3 | - | TRBV2 | TGTGCCAGCAGTGGGCTAGCGGGAAATACGCAGTATTTT | CASSGLAGNTQYF
- | TRBJ2-7 | few | TRBV5-1 | TGCGCCAGCAGCCCCCTCCAGTCCGCAGGGGCCTACGAGCAGTACTTC | CASSPLQSAGAYEQYF
TRBD2 | TRBJ2-1 | - | TRBV28 | TGTGCCAGCAGTTCCGCTAGTCAGGGAGGGAATGAGCAGTTCTTC | CASSSASQGGNEQFF
TRBD2 | TRBJ2-7 | - | TRBV4-1 | TGCGCCAGCAGCCACCTAGCGGGAGGGCCGAGGAACGAGCAGTACTTC | CASSHLAGGPRNEQYF
- | TRBJ1-2 | once | TRBV28 | TGTGCCAGCAGTTTAGAGAGGGTGCGCGGCTACACCTTC | CASSLERVRGYTF
TRBD2 | TRBJ2-2 | - | TRBV4-3 | TGCGCCAGCAGCCAAGGTCGGCCCGGACTAGCCGGGGAGCTGTTTTTT | CASSQGRPGLAGELFF
- | TRBJ2-3 | - | TRBV18 | TGTGCCAGCTCCGGGGGAGGCACAGATACGCAGTATTTT | CASSGGGTDTQYF
TRBD1 | TRBJ2-2 | many | TRBV5-1 | TGCGCCAGCAGCGGAGGACAGGGGGCCACCGGGGAGCTGTTTTTT | CASSGGQGATGELFF
TRBD1 | TRBJ1-2 | - | TRBV28 | TGTGCCAGCAGTTTAAGGGGACAGGGGGCGTTGGGCTACACCTTC | CASSLRGQGALGYTF
- | TRBJ2-1 | - | TRBV7-9 | TGTGCCAGCAGCTTAGGGAGTCAGAAGTTCTTC | CASSLGSQKFF
- | TRBJ1-1 | - | TRBV5-1 | TGCGCCAGCAGCCCCGGCGGGCCTGAAGCTTTCTTT | CASSPGGPEAFF
- | TRBJ1-2 | - | TRBV2 | TGTGCCAGCAGCCTCGGACAGTCCCGGCGTGGCTACACCTTC | CASSLGQSRRGYTF
TRBD1 | TRBJ1-5 | - | TRBV28 | TGTGCCAGCAGCCCAGGGACAGTGAATCAGCCCCAGCATTTT | CASSPGTVNQPQHF
TRBD2 | TRBJ2-7 | - | TRBV29-1 | TGCAGCGTGAAAGGTCATGGACTAGCGGAGACCAACGAGCAGTACTTC | CSVKGHGLAETNEQYF
- | TRBJ1-5 | - | TRBV18 | TGTGCCAGCTCACCCGACAGCGTCAATCAGCCCCAGCATTTT | CASSPDSVNQPQHF
- | TRBJ2-7 | - | TRBV11-2 | TGTGCCAGCAGCCCCCTCCGGGACTCCCTCTACGAGCAGTACTTC | CASSPLRDSLYEQYF
- | TRBJ2-7 | - | TRBV6-1 | TGTGCCAGCAGTCGCGCAGGGGAATACGAGCAGTACTTC | CASSRAGEYEQYF
TRBD1 | TRBJ2-3 | few | TRBV19 | TGTGCCAGTAGTTTGGGACAGGGGTTCACAGATACGCAGTATTTT | CASSLGQGFTDTQYF
- | TRBJ2-7 | - | TRBV9 | TGTGCCAGCAGCGTTGGGGACATCGACTACGAGCAGTACTTC | CASSVGDIDYEQYF
- | TRBJ1-2 | - | TRBV28 | TGTGCCAGCAGTCTAACCTTTACAGGGACGAAACTTATAAACTATGGCTACACCTTC | CASSLTFTGTKLINYGYTF
TRBD1 | TRBJ1-1 | - | TRBV28 | TGTGCCAGCGGAGTAGGGACAGCACTGAACACTGAAGCTTTCTTT | CASGVGTALNTEAFF
- | TRBJ1-2 | - | TRBV5-3 | TGTGCCAGAAGCTTGGACGATACAGCTCCCCTTCCATGTCGAGGCTACACCTTC | CARSLDDTAPLPCRGYTF
TRBD2 | TRBJ2-1 | - | TRBV5-1 | TGCGCCAGCAGCCCTAGCGGTCCCGCCTACAATGAGCAGTTCTTC | CASSPSGPAYNEQFF
- | TRBJ1-4 | - | TRBV30 | TGTGCCTGGAGTCCATGGGCTAAGCCCGAAAAACTGTTTTTT | CAWSPWAKPEKLFF
- | TRBJ1-1 | - | TRBV10-1 | TGCGCCAGCAGTGACAGGGGATACACTGAAGCTTTCTTT | CASSDRGYTEAFF
- | TRBJ2-5 | - | TRBV2 | TGTGCCAGCAGTGGACTCCGTGGGGCTCAAGAGACCCAGTACTTC | CASSGLRGAQETQYF
- | TRBJ1-4 | - | TRBV30 | TGTGCCTGGATGGCTGGAACTAATGAAAAACTGTTTTTT | CAWMAGTNEKLFF
TRBD1 | TRBJ1-2 | - | TRBV5-8 | TGTGCCAGCAGCGCGACAGGGAGACCTAACTATGGCTACACCTTC | CASSATGRPNYGYTF
TRBD2 | TRBJ2-7 | medium-sized | TRBV5-1 | TGCGCCAGCAGCTTGTATGGGAGGGCCCAGGACGAGCAGTACTTC | CASSLYGRAQDEQYF
- | TRBJ2-7 | - | TRBV6-1 | TGTGCCAGCAGTGACCACTTGTTCTACGAGCAGTACTTC | CASSDHLFYEQYF
TRBD1 | TRBJ1-1 | few | TRBV4-1 | TGCGCCAGCAGCCAAGTGGACAGGGAAGGGACTGAAGCTTTCTTT | CASSQVDREGTEAFF
TRBD2 | TRBJ2-7 | - | TRBV11-2 | TGTGCCAGCAGCCGAGAATGGACTAGCGGGAACATGGCGGGCGAGCAGTACTTC | CASSREWTSGNMAGEQYF
- | TRBJ2-1 | once | TRBV21-1 | TGTGCCAGCAGCACAAGACTAGGGAATGAGCAGTTCTTC | CASSTRLGNEQFF
- | TRBJ1-1 | few | TRBV7-9 | TGTGCCAGCAGCTTAGAACCAGGGGAAGCTTTCTTT | CASSLEPGEAFF
- | TRBJ2-2 | - | TRBV28 | TGTGCCAGCAGACGGAGGGGGCCCGGGGAGCTGTTTTTT | CASRRRGPGELFF
- | TRBJ1-5 | - | TRBV27 | TGTGCCAGCAGTTTACAACAGGGTACGGGCAATCAGCCCCAGCATTTT | CASSLQQGTGNQPQHF
- | TRBJ1-5 | - | TRBV7-2 | TGTGCCAGCAGCTCAGGAGGGGTTAGTCAGCCCCAGCATTTT | CASSSGGVSQPQHF